This entry lists 32 T cell receptor beta chains sequenced from one sample in a study of blood T cells in healthy people across ages. Using a J-beta primer mix together with a sample-barcoded 5' primer, a second PCR was run for about 7 to 12 cycles. In TCRdb, the 5' RACE reads were re-called with MiXCR into one record per CDR3 protein. There are under 1,100,000 distinct CDR3 sequences in the sample; under 30% occur only once, and around 0.75% lies in the top ten. Another study also made use of these data, one on T cells of mothers and their children.

The material sequenced was blood. Every receptor here comes from a girl aged 2-9 years in good health.

This clonotype was seen only a few times. The rearrangement uses TRBV29-1 and TRBJ2-3, with D perhaps being TRBD1 or TRBD2 (5 bases each). The CDR3 sequence is 14 residues long. CDR1 and CDR2 (germline): SQVTM, ANQGSEA. Trimming left V 7 bases short and J 6 bases short, with 20 bases between. This chain's CDR3 is CSAVPGRREDTQYF. The CDR3, as DNA: TGCAGCGCCGTCCCGGGACGGCGTGAGGATACGCAGTATTTT.

The chain is built from TRBV11-2 and TRBJ2-5; D unclear. The CDR3 length is 14 residues. CDR1 and CDR2 (germline): SGHAT, FQNNGV. V was clipped by 0 bases and J by 1 base, with 6 bases between them. The CDR3 reads CASSLEVVQETQYF. DNA for the CDR3: TGTGCCAGCAGCTTAGAAGTGGTCCAAGAGACCCAGTACTTC.

This clonotype has a handful of counts. V gene TRBV12-3 or TRBV12-4 combines with J gene TRBJ2-1; TRBD2 matches at 9 bases. The trim removed 8 bases at V and 8 bases at J, leaving 7 bases unmatched. This CDR3 is 13 amino acids long. The CDR3 loop reads CASAKREAYEQFF. In DNA form, the CDR3 reads TGTGCCAGCGCCAAGCGGGAGGCCTATGAGCAGTTCTTC.

The chain uses TRBV5-6 and TRBJ2-1; 9 bases match TRBD2. The J call could be wrong; TRBJ2-7 is a better fit for the DNA end. The V gene's germline CDR1 is SGHDT and CDR2 YYEEEE. The length of the CDR3 is 14 residues. For the CDR3, the DNA is TGTGCCAGCAGCTTTAGCGGGAGTCTATACGAGCAGTACTTC. It specifies CASSFSGSLYEQYF.

This clonotype was detected a few times. V is TRBV5-1 and J is TRBJ2-7, with TRBD2 matching 7 bases. Germline CDR1 reads SGHRS; CDR2 reads YFSETQ. V trimming: 0 bases; J trimming: 6 bases; junction bases outside the gene matches: 6. This CDR3 has 14 amino acids. The CDR3 nucleotides read TGCGCCAGCAGCTTGGTAGGGACTACTCTCGAGCAGTACTTC. Translated: CASSLVGTTLEQYF. The full variable domain, its missing parts supplied by reference TRBV5-1 and TRBJ2-7, is KAGVTQTPRYLIKTRGQQVTLSCSPISGHRSVSWYQQTPGQGLQFLFEYFSETQRNKGNFPGRFSGRQFSNSRSEMNVSTLELGDSALYLCASSLVGTTLEQYFGPGTRLTVT.

The chain employs TRBV18 and TRBJ2-1; the match to TRBD2 covers 8 bases. V gave up 3 bases and J gave up 0 bases; unmatched junction bases: 4. The V gene's germline CDR1 is KGHSH and CDR2 LQKENI. There are 16 residues in the CDR3. The CDR3 region is CASSPSGGSSYNEQFF. CDR3 nucleotides: TGTGCCAGCTCACCGAGCGGGGGTAGCTCCTACAATGAGCAGTTCTTC.

This clonotype was seen only a few times. This chain joins TRBV14 and TRBJ2-2; D not certain. Germline loops: CDR1 SGHDN, CDR2 FVKESK. The V end was cut by 1 base, the J end by 0 bases, with 15 bases between. CDR3 length: 18 residues. DNA for the CDR3: TGTGCCAGCAGCCAAGGAGTTTTAAGACCCTCGAACACCGGGGAGCTGTTTTTT. Translated: CASSQGVLRPSNTGELFF. The complete variable domain, with remaining parts taken from reference TRBV14 and TRBJ2-2, reads EAGVTQFPSHSVIEKGQTVTLRCDPISGHDNLYWYRRVMGKEIKFLLHFVKESKQDESGMPNNRFLAERTGGTYSTLKVQPAELEDSGVYFCASSQGVLRPSNTGELFFGEGSRLTVL.

There are a few counts of this clonotype. The rearrangement links TRBV4-3 to TRBJ2-3; D not resolved. V was pared by 4 bases and J by 0 bases, with 14 bases between. The CDR3 length is 16 residues. Per germline, CDR1 LGHNA and CDR2 YSLEER. The CDR3 loop is CASSLGPQPSTDTQYF. The CDR3 DNA is TGCGCCAGCAGCCTCGGCCCTCAACCTAGCACAGATACGCAGTATTTT.

The rearrangement uses TRBV27 and TRBJ2-6; D gene ambiguous. In germline, CDR1 is MNHEY, CDR2 SMNVEV (reference sequence). V lost 6 bases to trimming and J lost 0 bases, with 9 bases between them. The length of the CDR3 is 15 residues. DNA of the CDR3: TGTGCCAGCAGATACGGCGCCTCTGGGGCCAACGTCCTGACTTTC. Its translation: CASRYGASGANVLTF.

The chain carries TRBV6-1 and TRBJ2-3, with D hard to call. Trimming shortened V by 0 bases and J by 5 bases, and 12 bases separated the two germline ends. CDR3 length: 15 amino acids. Germline values: CDR1 MNHNS, CDR2 SASEGT. The chain's CDR3 is CASSEAPKVEDTQYF. CDR3 sequence (DNA): TGTGCCAGCAGTGAAGCGCCGAAGGTGGAAGATACGCAGTATTTT.

This clonotype was detected only a few times. The gene calls are TRBV20-1 and TRBJ2-5; D remains ambiguous. Germline lookup yields CDR1 DFQATT and CDR2 SNEGSKA (reference sequence). V dropped 2 bases and J dropped 3 bases, with 7 bases sitting between them. The CDR3 totals 12 residues. Written as DNA, the CDR3 is TGCAGTGCTAGAAACAGAGAAGAGACCCAGTACTTC. The encoded protein is CSARNREETQYF.

This clonotype occurred a few times. The chain links TRBV7-9 to TRBJ2-7; 9 bases fit TRBD1. The CDR3 extends over 19 amino acids. The J segment lost 1 base and the V segment lost 4 bases, leaving 17 bases of the junction unmatched. CDR1 is SEHNR and CDR2 is FQNEAQ in the germline V gene (reference sequence). The CDR3 protein is CASSSISLAGDRVSYEQYF. The CDR3 nucleotides read TGTGCCAGCAGCTCGATATCCCTGGCCGGGGACAGGGTTTCCTACGAGCAGTACTTC.

This clonotype was seen more than once but under ten times. This chain links TRBV5-1 with TRBJ2-7, with 9 bases identical to TRBD2. The V gene end was trimmed by 3 bases and the J gene end by 1 base; junction bases not matched to a gene: 14. Germline assignment: CDR1 SGHRS and CDR2 YFSETQ. This CDR3 spans 18 amino acids. CDR3 residues: CASSSNPIAGEVSYEQYF. CDR3 DNA sequence: TGCGCCAGCAGCTCCAACCCAATAGCGGGAGAGGTTTCCTACGAGCAGTACTTC.

This rearrangement joins TRBV2 to TRBJ1-2, with D tentatively TRBD1 (5 bases). Per germline, CDR1 SNHLY and CDR2 FYNNEI. This CDR3 comprises 13 residues. The germline V and J ends were trimmed by 7 bases and 4 bases, with 13 bases remaining between them. CDR3 sequence (DNA): TGTGCCAGCACTGTAGACAGTCCCTATGGCTACACCTTC. Its protein product is CASTVDSPYGYTF. The full variable domain, rest sourced from reference TRBV2 and TRBJ1-2, is EPEVTQTPSHQVTQMGQEVILRCVPISNHLYFYWYRQILGQKVEFLVSFYNNEISEKSEIFDDQFSVERPDGSNFTLKIRSTKLEDSAMYFCASTVDSPYGYTFGSGTRLTVV.

The table lists this clonotype with a few counts. V gene TRBV12-3 or TRBV12-4 combines with J gene TRBJ1-5; D is possibly TRBD1 (5 bases). The V end lost 6 bases, the J end lost 6 bases, and 15 bases lay between the germline ends. CDR3 length equals 14 residues. The DNA for the CDR3 is TGTGCCAGCAGCGACGACAGAACTTCTCAGCCCCAGCATTTT. It is translated as CASSDDRTSQPQHF.

This clonotype was seen ten or more times. The chain employs TRBV24-1 and TRBJ2-5; D perhaps matches TRBD2 (6 bases). The CDR3 sequence is 15 residues long. The germline gives CDR1 KGHDR, CDR2 SFDVKD. Trimming pared 2 bases from V and 4 bases from J, leaving 13 bases between. As DNA, the CDR3 is TGTGCCACCAGTGATTCCCGGGACTTTCTAGAGACCCAGTACTTC. As protein: CATSDSRDFLETQYF.

This clonotype has more than one count but fewer than ten. This chain connects TRBV20-1 to TRBJ2-4; tentative D call: TRBD1 (6 bases). With 3 bases removed from V and 8 bases from J, the gap between germline ends came to 17 bases. This CDR3 region has 14 residues. CDR1 and CDR2 (germline): DFQATT, SNEGSKA (reference sequence). CDR3 protein: CSARKPDRMDIQYF. The CDR3 DNA sequence: TGCAGTGCTAGGAAACCCGACAGGATGGACATTCAGTACTTC.

This clonotype occurred a few times. The gene calls are TRBV20-1 and TRBJ2-5, with TRBD2 identical over 7 bases. Looked up from germline, CDR1 is DFQATT and CDR2 is SNEGSKA (reference sequence). V was pared by 0 bases and J by 3 bases, with 4 bases of the junction left unmatched. The CDR3 length is 14 residues. CDR3 sequence: CSAREGGEKETQYF. The DNA of the CDR3 is TGCAGTGCTAGAGAGGGAGGGGAGAAAGAGACCCAGTACTTC.

The V and J genes are TRBV27 and TRBJ1-1; D not certain. Germline V gene data show CDR1 as MNHEY and CDR2 as SMNVEV (reference sequence). Trimming shortened V by 3 bases and J by 7 bases, and 6 bases separated the two germline ends. This CDR3 has 11 residues. CDR3 nucleotide sequence: TGTGCCAGCAGTTTTGCCGGTGAAGCTTTCTTT. It is translated as CASSFAGEAFF.

This clonotype was counted between two and nine times. The V and J genes are TRBV12-3 or TRBV12-4 and TRBJ2-5; possibly TRBD1 or TRBD2 for D (6 bases each). There are 15 residues in the CDR3. Trimming left V 5 bases short and J 2 bases short, with 15 bases between. The CDR3 DNA is TGTGCCAGCAGTCCAATTTCGGGGGCACAAGAGACCCAGTACTTC. Its translation is CASSPISGAQETQYF.

The chain uses TRBV19 and TRBJ2-7; TRBD1 is a possible D gene (5 bases). The CDR3 length is 17 residues. Germline V gene data show CDR1 as LNHDA and CDR2 as SQIVND (reference sequence). Trimming stripped 0 bases from V and 0 bases from J, with 15 bases between. The CDR3 sequence is CASSIDLSPGNSYEQYF. The CDR3 DNA is TGTGCCAGTAGTATAGATCTATCCCCAGGGAACTCCTACGAGCAGTACTTC.

This rearrangement joins TRBV5-1 to TRBJ2-7; 13 bases align to TRBD2. The CDR3 covers 16 residues. CDR1 is SGHRS and CDR2 is YFSETQ in the germline V gene. Germline trimming cut 4 bases from V and 5 bases from J; bases unmatched to any gene: 9. The CDR3 nucleotides read TGCGCCAGCAGCCCGGGACTAGCGGGGCTGAGGGACGAGCAGTACTTC. It encodes CASSPGLAGLRDEQYF. Complete variable domain (other parts from reference TRBV5-1 and TRBJ2-7): KAGVTQTPRYLIKTRGQQVTLSCSPISGHRSVSWYQQTPGQGLQFLFEYFSETQRNKGNFPGRFSGRQFSNSRSEMNVSTLELGDSALYLCASSPGLAGLRDEQYFGPGTRLTVT.

This clonotype was counted ten times or more. The chain recombines TRBV7-9 with TRBJ1-2; no firm D call. The CDR3 has 13 amino acids. Germline V gives CDR1 SEHNR, CDR2 FQNEAQ (reference sequence). V was clipped by 5 bases and J by 2 bases, with 9 bases between them. CDR3 sequence (DNA): TGTGCCAGCAGCCCCGGTTTAAACTATGGCTACACCTTC. Its protein product is CASSPGLNYGYTF.

The rearrangement uses TRBV10-1 and TRBJ2-1; no firm D call. Trimming removed 0 bases from V and 1 base from J, with 10 bases in between. CDR1 and CDR2 (germline): WNHNN, SYGVQD (reference sequence). There are 16 residues in the CDR3. CDR3 in amino acids: CASSESVVGSYNEQFF. DNA for the CDR3: TGCGCCAGCAGTGAGTCGGTCGTCGGGTCCTACAATGAGCAGTTCTTC.

This clonotype was observed a few times. The chain combines TRBV7-9 with TRBJ2-1; either TRBD1 or TRBD2 may supply D (5 bases each). TRBJ2-7 explains the end of the DNA better; the J call may be wrong. CDR3 size: 14 residues. Germline V CDR1 and CDR2: SEHNR, FQNEAQ (reference sequence). CDR3 DNA sequence: TGTGCCAGCAGCTTAGTGGGGGAAGGAGACGAGCAGTACTTC. It codes for CASSLVGEGDEQYF.

CDR3 nucleotide sequence: TGTGCCAGCAGTTTATGGACTTCTTCAGATACGCAGTATTTT. This translates into CASSLWTSSDTQYF. This chain links TRBV27 with TRBJ2-3, with TRBD2 as a possible D gene (5 bases). Germline CDR1 reads MNHEY; CDR2 reads SMNVEV (reference sequence). This CDR3 is built from 14 residues. Trimming pared 1 base from V and 4 bases from J, leaving 9 bases between.

The chain combines TRBV29-1 with TRBJ1-2; D is uncertain. The germline V gene encodes CDR1 SQVTM and CDR2 ANQGSEA. Trimming removed 4 bases at V and 6 bases at J, with 15 bases between. The CDR3 length is 13 residues. The CDR3 here is CSVGRSLSDGYTF. Written as DNA, the CDR3 is TGCAGCGTTGGACGCTCACTCTCCGATGGCTACACCTTC.

This clonotype was counted between two and nine times. The rearrangement links TRBV12-3 or TRBV12-4 to TRBJ2-7; perhaps TRBD2 as D (5 bases). V was shortened by 6 bases and J by 0 bases, with 15 bases between the two germline ends. The CDR3 runs 15 residues. The CDR3 DNA sequence: TGTGCCAGCAGCCCATGGGGAGCGACCTCCTACGAGCAGTACTTC. Its protein is CASSPWGATSYEQYF.

This clonotype occurred a few times. No conserved phenylalanine or tryptophan ends this CDR3, so it is likely a read error. This chain links TRBV29-1 with TRBJ2-1; the D call may be TRBD1 or TRBD2 (5 bases each). In germline, CDR1 is SQVTM, CDR2 ANQGSEA. There are 11 residues in the CDR3. CDR3 nucleotide sequence: TGCAACGGGGCTACCTACAATGAGCAGTTCGTC. It codes for CNGATYNEQFV.

The gene calls are TRBV29-1 and TRBJ1-2; a possible D gene is TRBD1 (5 bases). The CDR3 runs 12 residues. Germline CDR1 is SQVTM and CDR2 is ANQGSEA. The V end was cut by 1 base, the J end by 5 bases, with 8 bases between. The CDR3 reads CSVEGQLYGYTF. CDR3 coding DNA: TGCAGCGTTGAAGGACAGCTATATGGCTACACCTTC.

This clonotype was recorded a few times. This chain joins TRBV12-3 or TRBV12-4 and TRBJ2-3, with 7 bases aligning to TRBD2. J was trimmed by 4 bases and V by 0 bases; bases with no gene match: 4. This CDR3 has 15 amino acids. The CDR3: CASSLAGGSADTQYF. In DNA form, the CDR3 reads TGTGCCAGCAGTTTAGCGGGGGGGTCAGCAGATACGCAGTATTTT.

The chain employs TRBV28 and TRBJ2-3, with D possibly matching TRBD1 (6 bases). V dropped 8 bases and J dropped 2 bases, with 11 bases sitting between them. Per germline, CDR1 MDHEN and CDR2 SYDVKM. This CDR3 is built from 13 residues. CDR3 in DNA: TGTGCCAGCCGTCACAGGGTCACAGATACGCAGTATTTT. As protein: CASRHRVTDTQYF.